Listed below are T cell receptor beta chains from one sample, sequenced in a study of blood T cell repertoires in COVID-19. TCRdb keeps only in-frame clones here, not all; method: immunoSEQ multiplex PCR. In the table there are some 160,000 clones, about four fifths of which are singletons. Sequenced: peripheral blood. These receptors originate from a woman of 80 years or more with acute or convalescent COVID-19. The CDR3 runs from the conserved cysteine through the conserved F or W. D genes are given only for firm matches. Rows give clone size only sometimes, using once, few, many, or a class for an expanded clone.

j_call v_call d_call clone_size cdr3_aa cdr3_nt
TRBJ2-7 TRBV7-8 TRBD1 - CASSSDRTSTYEQYF TGTGCCAGCAGCTCGGACAGGACCAGCACCTACGAGCAGTACTTC
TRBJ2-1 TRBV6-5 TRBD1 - CASSLTGQGYNEQFF TGTGCCAGCAGCTTAACGGGACAGGGTTACAATGAGCAGTTCTTC
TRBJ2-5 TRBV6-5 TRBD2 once CAVEAGGVETQYF TGTGCCGTCGAAGCGGGGGGGGTGGAGACCCAGTACTTC
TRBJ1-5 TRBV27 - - CASSSTGSGQPQHF TGTGCCAGCAGCTCCACAGGGTCAGGGCAGCCCCAGCATTTT
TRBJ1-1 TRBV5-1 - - CASRSTGGKPEAFF TGCGCCAGCAGATCCACGGGTGGTAAACCTGAAGCTTTCTTT
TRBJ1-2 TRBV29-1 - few CSVGGTGLETF TGCAGCGTGGGGGGGACTGGTTTGGAGACCTTC
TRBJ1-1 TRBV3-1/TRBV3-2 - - CASSQATEAFF TGTGCCAGCAGCCAAGCGACTGAAGCTTTCTTT
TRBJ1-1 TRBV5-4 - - CASSLEQPNTEAFF TGTGCCAGCAGCTTGGAACAGCCCAACACTGAAGCTTTCTTT
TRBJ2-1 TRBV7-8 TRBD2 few CASSRTGTSYEQFF TGTGCCAGCAGCAGAACCGGGACTAGCTATGAGCAGTTCTTC
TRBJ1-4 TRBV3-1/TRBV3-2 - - CASSQEGQVRGEKLFF TGTGCCAGCAGCCAAGAGGGGCAGGTGAGAGGCGAAAAACTGTTTTTT
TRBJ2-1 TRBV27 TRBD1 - CASSLQGAYNEQFF TGTGCCAGCAGTTTGCAGGGGGCTTACAATGAGCAGTTCTTC
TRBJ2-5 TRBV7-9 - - CASSLLSETQYF TGTGCCAGCAGCCTCCTTAGTGAGACCCAGTACTTC
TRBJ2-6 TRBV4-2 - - CASSQESGSGANVLTF TGTGCCAGCAGCCAAGAGTCGGGGTCCGGGGCCAACGTCCTGACTTTC
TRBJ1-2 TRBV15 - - CATSRGETLGYTF TGTGCCACCAGCAGAGGCGAGACTCTGGGCTACACCTTC
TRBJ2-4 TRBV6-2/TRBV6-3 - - CASSYGWEPGNIQYF TGTGCCAGCAGTTACGGTTGGGAACCAGGGAACATTCAGTACTTC
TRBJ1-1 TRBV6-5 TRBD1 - CASSWTGAVGNTEAFF TGTGCCAGCAGTTGGACAGGGGCGGTAGGGAACACTGAAGCTTTCTTT
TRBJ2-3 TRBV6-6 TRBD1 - CASAGGPSTDTQYF TGTGCCAGCGCAGGGGGCCCTAGCACAGATACGCAGTATTTT
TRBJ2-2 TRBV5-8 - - CASSLFQGFYPGELFF TGTGCCAGCAGCCTCTTCCAGGGGTTCTACCCCGGGGAGCTGTTTTTT
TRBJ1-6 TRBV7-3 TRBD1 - CASSEGASYNSPLHF TGTGCCAGCAGCGAGGGGGCATCCTATAATTCACCCCTCCACTTT
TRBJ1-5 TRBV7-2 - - CASSSGTISQPQHF TGTGCCAGCAGCTCAGGGACAATTAGTCAGCCCCAGCATTTT
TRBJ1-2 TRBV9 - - CASSGGPGYGYTF TGTGCCAGCAGCGGAGGTCCGGGCTATGGCTACACCTTC
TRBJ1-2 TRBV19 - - CASSKQGVRYGYTF TGTGCCAGTAGTAAACAGGGTGTTCGCTATGGCTACACCTTC
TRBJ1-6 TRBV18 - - CASSPGQTNSPLHF TGTGCCAGCTCACCAGGGCAGACGAATTCACCCCTCCACTTT
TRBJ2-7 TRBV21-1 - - CATQGHPYEQYF TGTGCCACCCAGGGTCATCCCTACGAGCAGTACTTC
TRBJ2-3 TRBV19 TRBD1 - CASSDRADTDTQYF TGTGCCAGTAGTGACAGGGCAGACACAGATACGCAGTATTTT
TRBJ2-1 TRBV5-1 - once CASSLGTANEQFF TGCGCCAGCAGCTTAGGGACTGCCAATGAGCAGTTCTTC
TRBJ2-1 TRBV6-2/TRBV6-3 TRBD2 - CASSYSFLGLGHSGEQFF TGTGCCAGCAGTTACTCGTTCTTGGGACTAGGTCATTCGGGTGAGCAGTTCTTC
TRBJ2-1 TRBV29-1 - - CSVDRLVNNEQFF TGCAGCGTGGACCGACTAGTAAACAATGAGCAGTTCTTC
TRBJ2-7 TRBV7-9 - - CASSRRQAYEQYF TGTGCCAGCAGCCGCAGACAAGCCTACGAGCAGTACTTC
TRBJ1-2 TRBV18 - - CASSPVPSVEYGYTF TGTGCCAGCTCACCGGTACCCTCTGTGGAGTATGGCTACACCTTC
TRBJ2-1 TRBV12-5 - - CASGRDRHNEQFF TGTGCTAGTGGAAGAGACAGGCACAATGAGCAGTTCTTC
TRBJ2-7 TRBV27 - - CASSLSGGALISEQYF TGTGCCAGCAGTTTATCAGGCGGAGCTCTTATTTCCGAGCAGTACTTC
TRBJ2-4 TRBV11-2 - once CASSLDQVRQGRGNIQYF TGTGCCAGCAGCTTAGATCAGGTGCGGCAGGGGCGAGGAAACATTCAGTACTTC
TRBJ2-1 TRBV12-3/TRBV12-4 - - CASSLGVAGEQFF TGTGCCAGCAGTTTGGGAGTGGCAGGTGAGCAGTTCTTC
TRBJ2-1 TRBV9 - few CASSASRGNSYNEQFF TGTGCCAGCAGCGCTAGTCGAGGGAACTCCTACAATGAGCAGTTCTTC
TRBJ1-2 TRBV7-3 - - CASSLMGPGSGYTF TGTGCCAGCAGCTTGATGGGTCCAGGGTCGGGCTACACCTTC
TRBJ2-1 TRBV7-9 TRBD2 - CASSLGLAGAYEQFF TGTGCCAGCAGCTTAGGACTAGCGGGAGCCTATGAGCAGTTCTTC